One and the same sample provided the 29 T cell receptor beta chains below, sequenced in a study of T-cell memory formation after mild COVID-19. Via MiXCR, TCRdb re-called the 5' RACE reads, giving one row per CDR3 protein. The sample has 240,000 or so distinct CDR3 sequences; 8.5% to 9.5% are singletons. The sample comprised PBMCs or a T cell subset sorted from them (not recorded which). The receptor set was obtained from a man younger than 35 who had mild COVID-19 (a few samples of this study predate the infection). Cell type and time point are not known.

The table lists this clonotype with a few counts. V and J are TRBV21-1 and TRBJ2-7; the D call TRBD1 from the table was never checked on the DNA. TRBV21-1 is reported as a pseudogene. The CDR3 is 13 amino acids. The CDR3 DNA sequence: TGTGCCAGTTCATGGTGGGACAGTTACGAGCAGTACGTC. This encodes CASSWWDSYEQYV.

This clonotype came up once. This sequence joins TRBV7-3 and TRBJ2-5; D is possibly TRBD1 or TRBD2 (6 bases each). The V gene lost 5 bases and the J gene lost 2 bases, with 15 bases spanning the gap. The CDR3 covers 15 residues. Germline V gene lookup returns CDR1 SGHTA and CDR2 FQGTGA. CDR3 sequence (DNA): TGTGCCAGCAGCCTAAGGGGGGTGGGACAAGAGACCCAGTACTTC. It codes for CASSLRGVGQETQYF.

This clonotype occurred many times. The chain joins TRBV11-2 to TRBJ2-3; D is possibly TRBD1 or TRBD2 (6 bases each). This CDR3 is 16 amino acids long. V shed 1 base and J shed 0 bases, with 11 bases lying between them. Germline-derived CDR1 and CDR2 are SGHAT and FQNNGV. The CDR3 region is CASSLVGGSSTDTQYF. DNA of the CDR3: TGTGCCAGCAGCTTAGTGGGGGGCTCTAGCACAGATACGCAGTATTTT. Full variable domain (remainder filled in from reference TRBV11-2 and TRBJ2-3): EAGVAQSPRYKIIEKRQSVAFWCNPISGHATLYWYQQILGQGPKLLIQFQNNGVVDDSQLPKDRFSAERLKGVDSTLKIQPAKLEDSAVYLCASSLVGGSSTDTQYFGPGTRLTVL.

The V gene is TRBV5-1, the J gene TRBJ1-5; D unresolved. Germline CDR1 is SGHRS and CDR2 is YFSETQ. The ends were cut back, 3 bases at V and 1 base at J, with 11 bases in the middle. The CDR3 runs to 15 residues. The CDR3 region has the DNA TGCGCCAGCAGCTCGGACCCCGGGAGCAATCAGCCCCAGCATTTT. This codes for CASSSDPGSNQPQHF.

This clonotype was seen a few times. V usage is TRBV6-5 and J usage is TRBJ1-1; 7 bases align to TRBD1. V was pared by 6 bases and J by 1 base, with 2 bases of the junction left unmatched. Looked up from germline, CDR1 is MNHEY and CDR2 is SVGAGI. There are 13 residues in the CDR3. The CDR3 bases are TGTGCCAGCAGCCACAGGGGGAACACTGAAGCTTTCTTT. This translates into CASSHRGNTEAFF.

The chain recombines TRBV7-9 with TRBJ1-5, with 7 bases fitting TRBD1. The CDR3 sequence is 16 residues long. Germline trimming cut 5 bases from V and 1 base from J; bases unmatched to any gene: 8. Germline CDR1 reads SEHNR; CDR2 reads FQNEAQ (reference sequence). The CDR3 reads CASSHTTGLSNQPQHF. CDR3 DNA: TGTGCCAGCAGCCATACGACAGGGTTGAGCAATCAGCCCCAGCATTTT.

The table lists this clonotype with a few counts. The chain is built from TRBV4-2 and TRBJ2-1; 12 nucleotides line up with TRBD2. After removal of 0 bases from V and 7 bases from J, the junction contained 7 bases not matched to a gene. This CDR3 contains 17 residues. Germline CDR1 LGHNA, CDR2 YNFKEQ. The CDR3 nucleotides read TGTGCCAGCAGCCAAGATCCTAGCGGGGGGGCCAGGAATGAGCAGTTCTTC. Translating it yields CASSQDPSGGARNEQFF.

The rearrangement joins TRBV6-2 or TRBV6-3 to TRBJ1-2; D possibly corresponds to TRBD1 (5 bases). The CDR3 is 14 residues long. The V gene's germline CDR1 is MNHEY and CDR2 SVGEGT. V lost 0 bases to trimming and J lost 4 bases, with 9 bases between them. The CDR3 sequence: CASSYSRDRYGYTF. The CDR3 DNA sequence: TGTGCCAGCAGTTACTCCAGGGACCGCTATGGCTACACCTTC.

This clonotype came up many times. For the CDR3, the DNA is TGTGCCAGCAGAGAATCGACAGGGAATGGCTACACCTTC. This codes for CASRESTGNGYTF. The genes are TRBV6-6 and TRBJ1-2; 7 bases line up with TRBD1. From germline, CDR1 is MNHNY and CDR2 SVGAGI (reference sequence). The CDR3 runs 13 residues. J lost 6 bases, V lost 6 bases, and 7 bases had no gene match.

This clonotype was counted only a few times. J is TRBJ1-6 and V is TRBV6-2 or TRBV6-3; the D is unclear. From germline, CDR1 is MNHEY and CDR2 SVGEGT. The germline V and J ends were trimmed by 4 bases and 10 bases, with 14 bases remaining between them. The CDR3 is 14 residues long. The CDR3 DNA follows: TGTGCCAGCAGTTCAGAACAGAAGCGGTCACCCCTCCACTTT. Its protein is CASSSEQKRSPLHF.

The genes are TRBV20-1 and TRBJ2-1; a possible D gene is TRBD1 (5 bases). The CDR3 loop spans 16 amino acids. Trimming removed 0 bases at V and 1 base at J, with 13 bases between. Germline V gene lookup returns CDR1 DFQATT and CDR2 SNEGSKA (reference sequence). This CDR3 is CSARDYRRGSYNEQFF. The CDR3 coding sequence is TGCAGTGCTAGAGATTACAGGCGAGGATCCTACAATGAGCAGTTCTTC.

This clonotype occurred many times. The chain has TRBV5-1 and TRBJ2-1; 8 nucleotides match TRBD1. This CDR3 comprises 16 residues. Trimming removed 3 bases from V and 7 bases from J; junction bases left unmatched: 12. Germline assignment: CDR1 SGHRS and CDR2 YFSETQ. The CDR3 loop is CASSWGPRGLGNEQFF. As DNA, the CDR3 is TGCGCCAGCAGCTGGGGACCCAGGGGGCTAGGAAATGAGCAGTTCTTC.

This clonotype showed up just once. The chain couples TRBV7-2 to TRBJ2-3, with D uncertain. Germline V gene lookup returns CDR1 SGHTA and CDR2 FQGNSA. V lost 1 base and J 4 bases, leaving 9 bases between the germline ends. This CDR3 spans 14 amino acids. CDR3 DNA: TGTGCCAGCAGCTTAGGAGGTTTATCAGATACGCAGTATTTT. It yields the protein CASSLGGLSDTQYF. Filled out from reference TRBV7-2 and TRBJ2-3, the complete variable domain reads GAGVSQSPSNKVTEKGKDVELRCDPISGHTALYWYRQSLGQGLEFLIYFQGNSAPDKSGLPSDRFSAERTGGSVSTLTIQRTQQEDSAVYLCASSLGGLSDTQYFGPGTRLTVL.

This sequence joins TRBV4-3 and TRBJ2-7; 7 nucleotides line up with TRBD2. Germline V CDR1 and CDR2: LGHNA, YSLEER. The CDR3 consists of 16 residues. The V and J ends lost 4 bases and 3 bases, in that order; junction bases with no gene match: 12. The CDR3 coding sequence is TGCGCCAGCAGCCGGGGTCGAGCGGGAACCTTCTACGAGCAGTACTTC. It codes for CASSRGRAGTFYEQYF.

The table lists this clonotype with a few counts. The chain is built from TRBV6-5 and TRBJ2-4; D gene ambiguous. CDR3 size: 13 residues. The germline CDR1 and CDR2 sequences are MNHEY and SVGAGI. V was trimmed by 6 bases and J by 3 bases, leaving 9 bases between them. CDR3 DNA: TGTGCCAGCAGGGATACGGGCAAAAACATTCAGTACTTC. Translated: CASRDTGKNIQYF.

The CDR3 sequence: CASSLGDLETQYF. The CDR3 region has the DNA TGCGCCAGCAGCTTGGGGGACTTGGAGACCCAGTACTTC. The V and J genes are TRBV5-1 and TRBJ2-5; tentative D call: TRBD2 (6 bases). Germline V lookup: CDR1 SGHRS, CDR2 YFSETQ. The CDR3 sequence is 13 residues long. V dropped 0 bases and J dropped 5 bases, with 8 bases sitting between them.

The chain combines TRBV7-2 with TRBJ1-5, with 10 nucleotides matching TRBD1. This CDR3 is 18 amino acids long. Per the germline V gene, CDR1 is SGHTA and CDR2 is FQGNSA. Germline trimming cut 3 bases from V and 0 bases from J; bases unmatched to any gene: 8. The CDR3 DNA follows: TGTGCCAGCAGCTTTAGGGGACAGGGGCCCTATAGCAATCAGCCCCAGCATTTT. Translating gives CASSFRGQGPYSNQPQHF. The whole variable domain, remainder taken from reference TRBV7-2 and TRBJ1-5, is GAGVSQSPSNKVTEKGKDVELRCDPISGHTALYWYRQSLGQGLEFLIYFQGNSAPDKSGLPSDRFSAERTGGSVSTLTIQRTQQEDSAVYLCASSFRGQGPYSNQPQHFGDGTRLSIL.

The J gene is TRBJ2-7, the V gene TRBV7-6, with D uncertain. Germline CDR1 reads SGHVS; CDR2 reads FNYEAQ. This CDR3 has 13 amino acids. Trimming pared 5 bases from V and 6 bases from J, leaving 14 bases between. CDR3 in amino acids: CASSQDRVGEQYF. The CDR3 DNA is TGTGCCAGCAGCCAGGACCGGGTTGGCGAGCAGTACTTC.

This clonotype has only a few counts. The chain links TRBV5-1 to TRBJ1-2, with 8 bases lining up with TRBD1. The CDR3 spans 13 residues. Germline-derived CDR1 and CDR2 are SGHRS and YFSETQ. V was pared by 6 bases and J by 10 bases, with 11 bases of the junction left unmatched. The CDR3: CASNPLGQGPYTF. CDR3 coding DNA: TGCGCCAGCAACCCCCTCGGACAGGGACCCTACACCTTC.

This clonotype was picked up a small number of times. The rearrangement joins TRBV6-5 to TRBJ1-1; D remains ambiguous. V lost 3 bases, J lost 4 bases, and 9 bases lay in between. The CDR3 is 13 amino acids. Germline loops: CDR1 MNHEY, CDR2 SVGAGI. The CDR3: CASSYQRPTEAFF. The CDR3 DNA sequence: TGTGCCAGCAGTTATCAGCGACCCACTGAAGCTTTCTTT.

The chain carries TRBV12-3 or TRBV12-4 and TRBJ2-2; weak D call: TRBD2 (6 bases). CDR3 length: 16 amino acids. V lost 6 bases and J 3 bases, leaving 17 bases between the germline ends. CDR3 coding DNA: TGTGCCAGCAGCCCGGGGGTCTCTATAGACACCGGGGAGCTGTTTTTT. It yields the protein CASSPGVSIDTGELFF.

The table lists this clonotype with a few counts. This may arise from a read error, as a much more abundant clone is one base away. CDR3 sequence: CASSLGAANTEAFF. In DNA, the CDR3 is TGTGCCAGCAGCTTGGGGGCAGCGAACACTGAAGCTTTCTTT. The chain is built from TRBV5-4 and TRBJ1-1; D unresolved. Per germline, CDR1 SGHNT and CDR2 YYREEE (reference sequence). The V gene lost 0 bases and the J gene lost 1 base, with 7 bases spanning the gap. The CDR3 loop spans 14 amino acids. Together with reference TRBV5-4 and TRBJ1-1, the CDR3 gives the full variable domain: ETGVTQSPTHLIKTRGQQVTLRCSSQSGHNTVSWYQQALGQGPQFIFQYYREEENGRGNFPPRFSGLQFPNYSSELNVNALELDDSALYLCASSLGAANTEAFFGQGTRLTVV.

There are many counts of this clonotype. The chain joins TRBV29-1 to TRBJ1-1; no definite D call. The CDR3 is made up of 12 amino acids. From germline, CDR1 is SQVTM and CDR2 ANQGSEA. Trimming cost V 5 bases and J 0 bases, with 7 bases left between them. CDR3 loop: CSVTVMNTEAFF. CDR3 DNA: TGCAGCGTTACTGTAATGAACACTGAAGCTTTCTTT.

A few counts support this clonotype. The chain recombines TRBV20-1 with TRBJ2-3, with a tentative D call TRBD1 (6 bases). The CDR3 loop spans 12 amino acids. Trimming shortened V by 5 bases and J by 4 bases, and 10 bases separated the two germline ends. Germline V gene lookup returns CDR1 DFQATT and CDR2 SNEGSKA (reference sequence). In DNA form, the CDR3 reads TGCAGTGCTGGAAACAGGGCAGATACGCAGTATTTT. Protein sequence: CSAGNRADTQYF.

The chain employs TRBV3-1 and TRBJ1-1; D gene ambiguous. The ends were cut back, 1 base at V and 4 bases at J, with 10 bases in the middle. CDR1 is LGHDT, CDR2 YNNKEL, per germline (reference sequence). The CDR3 extends over 14 amino acids. CDR3 nucleotide sequence: TGTGCCAGCAGCCAAGCGTTCCGCGGCACTGAAGCTTTCTTT. This translates into CASSQAFRGTEAFF.

This clonotype was picked up a small number of times. This chain uses TRBV4-2 with TRBJ1-6, with D possibly TRBD1 on 5 matching bases. The CDR3 loop spans 16 amino acids. Germline V CDR1 and CDR2: LGHNA, YNFKEQ. Between the trimmed V and J ends, which lost 0 bases and 8 bases, there was a span of 14 bases. The CDR3 bases are TGTGCCAGCAGCCAAGATCAAGGGCAGGGAGATTCACCCCTCCACTTT. This gives the protein CASSQDQGQGDSPLHF.

This clonotype turned up a few times. The chain has TRBV29-1 and TRBJ2-2; D possibly corresponds to TRBD2 (6 bases). V lost 8 bases to trimming and J lost 4 bases, with 11 bases between them. Germline values: CDR1 SQVTM, CDR2 ANQGSEA. The CDR3 runs to 12 residues. For the CDR3, the DNA is TGCAGCACGTCCGGGGGCACCGGGGAGCTGTTTTTT. Protein sequence: CSTSGGTGELFF.

CDR3 coding DNA: TGTGCCAGCAGCGTAGGACAGGCCCCGACGACCTTCTATGGCTACACCTTC. Translated: CASSVGQAPTTFYGYTF. J is TRBJ1-2 and V is TRBV9, with D maybe TRBD1 (6 bases). Germline lookup yields CDR1 SGDLS and CDR2 YYNGEE. This CDR3 has 17 amino acids. V was cut by 0 bases and J by 4 bases, with 19 bases left in between.

The chain recombines TRBV5-1 with TRBJ2-5; 10 bases line up with TRBD2. Germline CDR1 is SGHRS and CDR2 is YFSETQ. V dropped 0 bases and J dropped 12; count of bases not matched to a gene: 8. CDR3 length: 14 amino acids. The CDR3 bases are TGCGCCAGCAGCTTGGTCGGACTAGCGGTGACGAAGTACTTC. Residues: CASSLVGLAVTKYF. Filled out from reference TRBV5-1 and TRBJ2-5, the complete variable domain reads KAGVTQTPRYLIKTRGQQVTLSCSPISGHRSVSWYQQTPGQGLQFLFEYFSETQRNKGNFPGRFSGRQFSNSRSEMNVSTLELGDSALYLCASSLVGLAVTKYFGPGTRLLVL.